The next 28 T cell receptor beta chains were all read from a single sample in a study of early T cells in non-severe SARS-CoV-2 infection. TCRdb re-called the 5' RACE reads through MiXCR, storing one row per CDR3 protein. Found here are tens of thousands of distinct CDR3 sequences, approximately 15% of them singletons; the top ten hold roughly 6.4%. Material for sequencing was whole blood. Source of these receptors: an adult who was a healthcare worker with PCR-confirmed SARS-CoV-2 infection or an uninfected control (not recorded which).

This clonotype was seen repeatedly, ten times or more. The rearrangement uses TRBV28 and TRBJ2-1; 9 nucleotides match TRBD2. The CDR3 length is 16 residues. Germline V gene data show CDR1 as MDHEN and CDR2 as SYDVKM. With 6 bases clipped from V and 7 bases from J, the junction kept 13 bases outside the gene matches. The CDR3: CASSLTPGTSKNEQFF. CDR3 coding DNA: TGTGCCAGCAGCCTAACCCCCGGGACTAGCAAAAATGAGCAGTTCTTC. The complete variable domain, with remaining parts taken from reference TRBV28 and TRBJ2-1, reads DVKVTQSSRYLVKRTGEKVFLECVQDMDHENMFWYRQDPGLGLRLIYFSYDVKMKEKGDIPEGYSVSREKKERFSLILESASTNQTSMYLCASSLTPGTSKNEQFFGPGTRLTVL.

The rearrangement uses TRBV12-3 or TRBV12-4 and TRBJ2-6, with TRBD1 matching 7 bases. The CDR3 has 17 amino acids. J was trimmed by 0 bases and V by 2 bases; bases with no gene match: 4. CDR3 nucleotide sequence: TGTGCCAGCAGTTTAAGAGGGACAGCCTCTGGGGCCAACGTCCTGACTTTC. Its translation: CASSLRGTASGANVLTF.

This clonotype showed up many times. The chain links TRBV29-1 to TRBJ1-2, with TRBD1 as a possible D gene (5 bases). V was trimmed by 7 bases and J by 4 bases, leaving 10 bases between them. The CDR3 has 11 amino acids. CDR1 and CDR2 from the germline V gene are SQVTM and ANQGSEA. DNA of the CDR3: TGCAGCGGAGCAGGGACCTATGGCTACACCTTC. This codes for CSGAGTYGYTF.

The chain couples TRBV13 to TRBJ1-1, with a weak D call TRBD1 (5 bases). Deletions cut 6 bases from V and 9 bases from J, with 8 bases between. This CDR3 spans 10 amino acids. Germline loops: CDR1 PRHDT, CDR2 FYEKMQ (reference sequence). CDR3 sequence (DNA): TGTGCCAGCAGGGGGGGTCAAGCTTTCTTT. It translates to CASRGGQAFF.

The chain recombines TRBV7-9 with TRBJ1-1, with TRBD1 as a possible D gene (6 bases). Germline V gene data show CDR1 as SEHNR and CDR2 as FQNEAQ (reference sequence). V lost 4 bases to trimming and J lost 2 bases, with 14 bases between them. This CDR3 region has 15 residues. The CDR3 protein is CASSSLRQANTEAFF. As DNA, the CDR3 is TGTGCCAGCAGCTCTCTTCGACAGGCCAACACTGAAGCTTTCTTT.

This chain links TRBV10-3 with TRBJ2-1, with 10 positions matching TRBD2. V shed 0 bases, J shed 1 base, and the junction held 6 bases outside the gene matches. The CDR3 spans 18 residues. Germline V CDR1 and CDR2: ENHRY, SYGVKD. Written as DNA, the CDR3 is TGTGCCATCAGTGAGTCGACGTCTAGCGGGAGATCCTACAATGAGCAGTTCTTC. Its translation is CAISESTSSGRSYNEQFF.

CDR3 residues: CASRLLDTEAFF. The CDR3 DNA reads TGTGCCAGCAGGCTTTTGGACACTGAAGCTTTCTTT. This rearrangement joins TRBV6-1 to TRBJ1-1; no reliable D call. CDR1 is MNHNS and CDR2 is SASEGT in the germline V gene. Trimming shortened V by 6 bases and J by 3 bases, and 8 bases separated the two germline ends. CDR3 length: 12 amino acids.

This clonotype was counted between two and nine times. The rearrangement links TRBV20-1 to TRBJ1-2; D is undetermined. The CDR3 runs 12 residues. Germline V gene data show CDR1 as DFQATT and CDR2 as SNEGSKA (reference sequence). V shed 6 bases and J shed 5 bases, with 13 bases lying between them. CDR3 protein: CSARRAGYGYTF. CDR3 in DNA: TGCAGTGCCAGACGAGCGGGGTATGGCTACACCTTC.

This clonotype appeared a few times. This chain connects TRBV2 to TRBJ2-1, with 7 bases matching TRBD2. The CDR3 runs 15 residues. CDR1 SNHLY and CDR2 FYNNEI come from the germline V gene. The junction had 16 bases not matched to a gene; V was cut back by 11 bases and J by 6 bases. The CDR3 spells CASHQLLTSPNEQFF. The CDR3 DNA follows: TGTGCCTCTCACCAACTATTGACTAGCCCCAATGAGCAGTTCTTC.

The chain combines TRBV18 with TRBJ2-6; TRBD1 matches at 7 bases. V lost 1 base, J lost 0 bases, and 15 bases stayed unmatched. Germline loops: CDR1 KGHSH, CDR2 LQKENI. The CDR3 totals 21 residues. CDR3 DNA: TGTGCCAGCTCACCACAGAGGGGGCAGTCTCATCCAGGCTCTGGGGCCAACGTCCTGACTTTC. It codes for CASSPQRGQSHPGSGANVLTF.

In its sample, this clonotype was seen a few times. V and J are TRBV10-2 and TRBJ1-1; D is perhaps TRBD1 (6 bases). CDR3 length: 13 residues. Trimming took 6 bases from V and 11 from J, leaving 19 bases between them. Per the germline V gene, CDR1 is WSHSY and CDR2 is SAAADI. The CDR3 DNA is TGCGCCAGCAGGGGATCCAGGGAAAGGGGGGCTTTCTTT. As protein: CASRGSRERGAFF.

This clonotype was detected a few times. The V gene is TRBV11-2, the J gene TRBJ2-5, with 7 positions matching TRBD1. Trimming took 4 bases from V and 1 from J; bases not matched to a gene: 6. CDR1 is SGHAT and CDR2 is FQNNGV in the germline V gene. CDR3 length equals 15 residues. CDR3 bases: TGTGCCAGCAGCTCTACAGGGGCTTCCCAAGAGACCCAGTACTTC. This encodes CASSSTGASQETQYF.

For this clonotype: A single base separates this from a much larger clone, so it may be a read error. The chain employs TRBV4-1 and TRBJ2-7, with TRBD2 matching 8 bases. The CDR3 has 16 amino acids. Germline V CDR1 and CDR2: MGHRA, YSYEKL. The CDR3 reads CDSSQEDSGRGYEQYF. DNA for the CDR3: TGCGACAGCAGCCAAGAGGACAGCGGGAGAGGGTACGAGCAGTACTTC.

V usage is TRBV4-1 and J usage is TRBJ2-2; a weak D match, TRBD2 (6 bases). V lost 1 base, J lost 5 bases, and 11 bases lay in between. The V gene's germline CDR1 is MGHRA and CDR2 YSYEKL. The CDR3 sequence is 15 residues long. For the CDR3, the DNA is TGCGCCAGCAGCCAAGGCTTTAGCGGTACCGGGGAGCTGTTTTTT. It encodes CASSQGFSGTGELFF.

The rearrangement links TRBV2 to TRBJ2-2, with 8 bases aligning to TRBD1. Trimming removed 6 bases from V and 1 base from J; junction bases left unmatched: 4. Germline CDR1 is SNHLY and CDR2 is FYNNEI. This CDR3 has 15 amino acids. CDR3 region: CASRPGTGNTGELFF. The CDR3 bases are TGTGCCAGCAGACCCGGGACAGGGAACACCGGGGAGCTGTTTTTT.

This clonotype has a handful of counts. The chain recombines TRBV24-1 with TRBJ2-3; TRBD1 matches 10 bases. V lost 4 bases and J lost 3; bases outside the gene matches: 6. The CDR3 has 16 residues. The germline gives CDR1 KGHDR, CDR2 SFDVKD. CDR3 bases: TGTGCCACCAGTGAAACCGGGACAGGGGCAACAGATACGCAGTATTTT. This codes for CATSETGTGATDTQYF.

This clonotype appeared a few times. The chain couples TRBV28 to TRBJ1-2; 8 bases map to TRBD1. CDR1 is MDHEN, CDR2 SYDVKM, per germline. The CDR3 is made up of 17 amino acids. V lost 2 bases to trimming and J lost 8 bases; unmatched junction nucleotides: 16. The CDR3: CASSLAPSVDRGQGYTF. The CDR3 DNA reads TGTGCCAGCAGTTTAGCCCCATCCGTCGACAGGGGACAAGGCTACACCTTC.

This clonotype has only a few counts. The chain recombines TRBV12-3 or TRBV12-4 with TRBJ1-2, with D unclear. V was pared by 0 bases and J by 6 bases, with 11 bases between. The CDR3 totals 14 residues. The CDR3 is CASSLAPGVDGYTF. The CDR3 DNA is TGTGCCAGCAGTTTAGCCCCGGGCGTTGATGGCTACACCTTC.

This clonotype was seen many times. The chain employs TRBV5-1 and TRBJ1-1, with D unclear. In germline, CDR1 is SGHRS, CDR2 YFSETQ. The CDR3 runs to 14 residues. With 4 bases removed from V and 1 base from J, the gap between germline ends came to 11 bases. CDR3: CASSLAEWNTEAFF. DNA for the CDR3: TGCGCCAGCAGCCTTGCGGAGTGGAACACTGAAGCTTTCTTT.

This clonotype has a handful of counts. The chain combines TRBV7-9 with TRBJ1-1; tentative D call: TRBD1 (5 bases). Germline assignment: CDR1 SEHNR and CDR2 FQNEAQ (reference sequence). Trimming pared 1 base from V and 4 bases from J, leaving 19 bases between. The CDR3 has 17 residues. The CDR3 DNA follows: TGTGCCAGCAGCTTAGAACAGGTTGGTACACTGGTCACTGAAGCTTTCTTT. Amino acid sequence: CASSLEQVGTLVTEAFF.

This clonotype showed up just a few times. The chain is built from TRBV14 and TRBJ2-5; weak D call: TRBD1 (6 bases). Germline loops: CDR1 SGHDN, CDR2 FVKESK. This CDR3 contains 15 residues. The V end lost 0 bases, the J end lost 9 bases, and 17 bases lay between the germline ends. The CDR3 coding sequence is TGTGCCAGCAGCCAAGACAGGGGCCGCTTTATGGCCCAGTACTTC. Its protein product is CASSQDRGRFMAQYF.

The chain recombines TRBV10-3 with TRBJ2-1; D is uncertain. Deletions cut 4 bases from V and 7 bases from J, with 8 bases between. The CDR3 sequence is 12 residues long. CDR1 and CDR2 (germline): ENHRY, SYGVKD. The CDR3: CAISGIPNEQFF. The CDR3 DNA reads TGTGCCATCAGTGGGATCCCGAATGAGCAGTTCTTC.

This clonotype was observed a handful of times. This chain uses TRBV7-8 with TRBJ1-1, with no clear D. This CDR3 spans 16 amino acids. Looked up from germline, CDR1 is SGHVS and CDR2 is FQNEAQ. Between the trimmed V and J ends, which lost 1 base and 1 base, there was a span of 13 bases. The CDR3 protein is CASSLELFTGNTEAFF. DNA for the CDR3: TGTGCCAGCAGCTTAGAATTGTTTACCGGGAACACTGAAGCTTTCTTT.

The CDR3 region has the DNA TGTGCCAGCAGTTCGGCGGGGGGCAATCAGCCCCAGCATTTT. Translation gives CASSSAGGNQPQHF. The chain joins TRBV7-6 to TRBJ1-5, with a tentative D call TRBD1 (5 bases). From germline, CDR1 is SGHVS and CDR2 FNYEAQ. This CDR3 comprises 14 residues. The V end was cut by 6 bases, the J end by 2 bases, with 11 bases between.

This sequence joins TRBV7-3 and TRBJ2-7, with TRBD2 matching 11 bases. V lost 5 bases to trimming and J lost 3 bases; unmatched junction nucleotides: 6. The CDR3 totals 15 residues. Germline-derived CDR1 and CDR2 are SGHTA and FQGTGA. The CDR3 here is CASSVAGTSGYEQYF. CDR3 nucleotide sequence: TGTGCCAGCAGCGTGGCGGGGACTAGCGGCTACGAGCAGTACTTC.

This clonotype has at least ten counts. The CDR3 reads CASSYLDREEAFF. DNA of the CDR3: TGTGCCAGCAGTTACCTAGACAGGGAAGAAGCTTTCTTT. The chain joins TRBV6-5 to TRBJ1-1; 7 nucleotides agree with TRBD1. CDR3 size: 13 residues. Germline trimming cut 2 bases from V and 8 bases from J; bases unmatched to any gene: 5. Per germline, CDR1 MNHEY and CDR2 SVGAGI.

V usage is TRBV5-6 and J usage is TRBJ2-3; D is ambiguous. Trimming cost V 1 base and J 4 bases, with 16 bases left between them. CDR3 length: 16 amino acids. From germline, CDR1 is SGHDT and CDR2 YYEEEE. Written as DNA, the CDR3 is TGTGCCAGCAGCTTGACCGTGACAAAGGTTTCAGATACGCAGTATTTT. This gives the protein CASSLTVTKVSDTQYF. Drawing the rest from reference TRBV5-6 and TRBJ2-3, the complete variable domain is DAGVTQSPTHLIKTRGQQVTLRCSPKSGHDTVSWYQQALGQGPQFIFQYYEEEERQRGNFPDRFSGHQFPNYSSELNVNALLLGDSALYLCASSLTVTKVSDTQYFGPGTRLTVL.

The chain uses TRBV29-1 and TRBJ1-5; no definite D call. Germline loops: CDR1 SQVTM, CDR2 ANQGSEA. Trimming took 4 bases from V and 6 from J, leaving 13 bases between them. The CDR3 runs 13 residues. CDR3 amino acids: CSVGGRNGQPQHF. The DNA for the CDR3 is TGCAGCGTTGGTGGCAGAAATGGTCAGCCCCAGCATTTT.